The 2 T cell receptor beta chains in this list originate from one sample, sequenced in a study of shared clonotypes between healthy human individuals. The repertoire was sequenced with immunoSEQ multiplex PCR; TCRdb's copy has only in-frame clones and lacks some. Of 170,000 or so clones in the sample, 66% were seen once. Sequenced input: memory CD4+ T cells sorted from blood. As to subset: CD45RA-negative fraction. The source is a man aged 25 to 40 in good health.

This clone came up once. The chain employs TRBV30 and TRBJ1-5, with TRBD1 matching 7 bases. After removal of 1 base from V and 0 bases from J, the junction contained 3 bases not matched to a gene. Looked up from germline, CDR1 is GTSNPN and CDR2 is SVGIG (reference sequence). This CDR3 has 15 residues. The CDR3 reads CAWSAGQFSNQPQHF. The CDR3 bases are TGTGCCTGGAGTGCGGGACAGTTTAGCAATCAGCCCCAGCATTTT.

The chain carries TRBV12-5 and TRBJ2-3; D is perhaps TRBD1 (6 bases). Germline values: CDR1 LGHNT, CDR2 FRNRAP. The CDR3 runs to 15 residues. V dropped 1 base and J dropped 6 bases, with 14 bases sitting between them. The CDR3 sequence is CASGLAGQIRDTQYF. The DNA for the CDR3 is TGTGCTAGTGGTTTGGCCGGACAGATCAGGGATACGCAGTATTTT.